A single TCR beta chain is shown here with its context. Its binding antigen is unknown. The record has no base qualities; no much larger clone is one base away. The data were obtained in a study of T cell responses to AZD1222 COVID-19 vaccine (dated by TCRdb to 2020 to 2022). About the study as a whole: Because spike-specific TCR depth and breadth did not differ between the two schedules, AZD1222 recipients who got a second dose at roughly 4 weeks were pooled with those who got a second dose at roughly 12 weeks. A total of under 250 trial participants underwent TCR sequencing, of whom 200 to 220 had received two doses of AZD1222 and 26 had received two doses of the MenACWY control vaccine. Trial participants were enrolled by age into 18-55, 56-69 and 70-plus year subgroups, with about 150, 28 and 57 TCR-sequenced participants respectively. Study-wide conclusions, independent of this receptor: Spike-specific TCR breadth and depth rose significantly after two AZD1222 doses compared with day 0 and with MenACWY recipients. In the small 56-69-year group, the increase in depth fell short of significance, most likely because of low power. Conclusions about previously exposed vaccinees are limited because only six or seven AZD1222 recipients were SARS-CoV-2 seropositive at baseline. The whole spike protein was spanned by vaccine-associated CD4 TCRs, and dominant responses were seen in regions 160-218 and 743-854. Nearly half of unique spike-specific TCRs reportedly recognized epitopes outside regions mutated in the B.1.351 and B.1.1.7 variants. No day 14 peak-response samples were available, so repertoires were characterized only after the peak T cell response. Participants were mostly white British and included more females than males, and it was suggested by the authors that clonal diversity may have been underestimated.

The sample's time point label, in plain terms: baseline before first vaccination. Samples from vaccinated people were obtained from the UK trials COV001 and COV002, which included a single-blind randomized controlled phase 2/3 trial of AZD1222 (ChAdOx1 nCoV-19) in healthy adults. Trial participant PBMC samples were collected at day 0 and day 28 after the second dose for TCRbeta chain sequencing. The CDR3 regions of human TCRbeta chains were analyzed by immunosequencing. The paper's data handling went like this. Repertoire TCRs were checked for matches against a reference library of SARS-CoV-2-specific TCRs that had been generated using the MIRA antigen-specificity platform. Breadth was defined as the fraction of unique TCRs that were SARS-CoV-2-associated, and depth was defined as the fraction of total T cells that were SARS-CoV-2-associated. Using the MIRA data, every spike-specific TCR was mapped to the spike region that the TCR reacted to and assigned to either a CD4 or a CD8 class. Log10-transformed breadth and depth values were compared by one-way ANOVA with Sidak's multiple comparisons tests. TCRdb holds this immuneACCESS table with in-frame rearrangements only. Some clones are missing; in checked studies, unresolved V genes explain under half, and the rest has no known cause. That table gives V, J and clone size, and the DNA gave D and trimming. This sample comprises 150,000 or so clones, about 92% of them detected only once. Approximately 2.3% of the sample comes from the top ten.

The germline V gene specifies MNHEY as CDR1 and SVGAGI as CDR2. Cut back by 1 base and 2 bases, the V and J ends lie 9 bases apart. The CDR3 contains 14 residues, cysteine and phenylalanine counted. The only DNA kept is the CDR3, 42 bases in frame from the first base. The V and J segments used are TRBV6-5 and TRBJ2-7; the D gene assignment is ambiguous. The receptor comes from an adult in good health. The sample consisted of peripheral blood, taken on day 0 of AZD1222 vaccination. The nucleotide sequence reads TGTGCCAGCAGTTACTTTCCAGGAACCTACGAGCAGTACTTC. Its product reads: CASSYFPGTYEQYF.